This entry describes one TCR beta chain. Only in-frame clones appear in the TCRdb table, and some are missing; sequencing was by immunoSEQ multiplex PCR. The sample consists of around 83,000 clones, 80% to 95% of them appearing once. Trimming left V 5 bases short and J 6 bases short, with 13 bases between. CDR1 and CDR2 (germline): SEHNR, FQNEAQ (reference sequence). There are 14 residues in the CDR3. This sample stems from a study of control samples from healthy donors and cancer patients. The chain recombines TRBV7-9 with TRBJ1-4; unclear D gene. The sample was PBMCs. This clonotype originated in a middle-aged woman with lung cancer. Here the CDR3 reads CASSPREAHEKLFF. The CDR3 DNA follows: TGTGCCAGCAGCCCGCGCGAGGCTCATGAAAAACTGTTTTTT. The full variable domain, its missing parts supplied by reference TRBV7-9 and TRBJ1-4, is DTGVSQNPRHKITKRGQNVTFRCDPISEHNRLYWYRQTLGQGPEFLTYFQNEAQLEKSRLLSDRFSAERPKGSFSTLEIQRTEQGDSAMYLCASSPREAHEKLFFGSGTQLSVL.